This T cell receptor beta chain was identified in a study of sequential checkpoint blockade in melanoma. About the study: Arm A got nivolumab then ipilimumab; arm B the reverse, 1:1.

Only in-frame clones appear in the TCRdb table, and some are missing; sequencing was by immunoSEQ multiplex PCR. The top ten clones hold around 11% of a sample with under 40,000 clones, around nine tenths of them seen once. V lost 5 bases and J 0 bases, leaving 8 bases between the germline ends. The CDR3 is 13 residues long. The germline V gene encodes CDR1 MNHEY and CDR2 SMNVEV (reference sequence). As for treatment: randomized to nivolumab then ipilimumab (arm A) or the reverse (arm B). None of the patients previously received DNA-damaging chemotherapy. PBMC sorting kept live CD3+CD8+ cells without CD19 or CD56.

This receptor was identified in a human donor with melanoma. V usage is TRBV27 and J usage is TRBJ2-7, with D unresolved. Sequenced here: CD8+ T cells sorted from blood (inferred from file names), sampled from a patient given nivolumab and ipilimumab in sequence. CDR3 sequence: CASSLNPSYEQYF. The CDR3, as DNA: TGTGCCAGCAGTCTTAATCCCTCCTACGAGCAGTACTTC.